These 17 T cell receptor beta chains share one sample of origin, sequenced in a study of T cell responses to AZD1222 COVID-19 vaccine. Clones were read by immunoSEQ multiplex PCR, and TCRdb kept only the in-frame ones, dropping some. This table holds more than 150,000 clones, 80% to 95% found once. Material: peripheral blood, obtained 28 days after the second AZD1222 dose. These receptors were taken from an adult who received the AZD1222 COVID-19 vaccine.

This chain links TRBV5-1 with TRBJ1-2, with D tentatively TRBD1 (5 bases). The CDR3 runs 14 residues. Deletions cut 4 bases from V and 6 bases from J, with 16 bases between. Germline V lookup: CDR1 SGHRS, CDR2 YFSETQ. The DNA for the CDR3 is TGCGCCAGCAGCCCCTCCGGGACCTGGGATGGCTACACCTTC. This translates into CASSPSGTWDGYTF.

This chain links TRBV9 with TRBJ1-6; the D gene is possibly TRBD1 (5 bases). The CDR3 has 15 residues. The germline V gene encodes CDR1 SGDLS and CDR2 YYNGEE. The V gene lost 3 bases and the J gene lost 7 bases, with 14 bases spanning the gap. The DNA of the CDR3 is TGTGCCAGCAGCGCTACCCGGCAGGGAAATTCACCCCTCCACTTT. Translating it yields CASSATRQGNSPLHF.

The J gene is TRBJ2-1, the V gene TRBV6-4, with D hard to call. V was cut by 6 bases and J by 11 bases, with 2 bases left in between. Germline V gene data show CDR1 as MRHNA and CDR2 as SNTAGT. The CDR3 totals 8 residues. CDR3 DNA sequence: TGTGCCAGCAGCAAGCAGTTCTTC. This encodes CASSKQFF.

J is TRBJ2-7 and V is TRBV5-1; TRBD1 agrees at 11 bases. This CDR3 contains 14 residues. The V gene end was trimmed by 3 bases and the J gene end by 5 bases; junction bases not matched to a gene: 4. Germline CDR1 is SGHRS and CDR2 is YFSETQ. CDR3 protein: CASSYGQGADEQYF. CDR3 in DNA: TGCGCCAGCAGCTACGGACAGGGGGCCGACGAGCAGTACTTC.

The rearrangement links TRBV21-1 to TRBJ2-3; the table gives TRBD1 as D, unverified against the DNA. TRBV21-1 is marked as a pseudogene. The CDR3 spans 17 residues. Here the CDR3 reads CASTEEDRRVFRDTQYF. CDR3 nucleotide sequence: TGTGCCAGCACCGAAGAGGACAGGCGTGTATTTCGGGATACGCAGTATTTT.

This sequence joins TRBV25-1 and TRBJ2-5; 11 positions match TRBD2. Germline V gene lookup returns CDR1 MGHDK and CDR2 SYGVNS. The CDR3 runs 16 residues. V shed 5 bases, J shed 1 base, and the junction held 6 bases outside the gene matches. The CDR3 nucleotides are TGTGCCAGCAGTAAGGGACTAGCGGCCTCCCAAGAGACCCAGTACTTC. It is translated as CASSKGLAASQETQYF. Based on the CDR3 plus reference TRBV25-1 and TRBJ2-5, the full variable domain is EADIYQTPRYLVIGTGKKITLECSQTMGHDKMYWYQQDPGMELHLIHYSYGVNSTEKGDLSSESTVSRIRTEHFPLTLESARPSHTSQYLCASSKGLAASQETQYFGPGTRLLVL.

The chain is built from TRBV27 and TRBJ1-1; TRBD1 aligns across 9 bases. The germline CDR1 and CDR2 sequences are MNHEY and SMNVEV (reference sequence). Trimming cost V 3 bases and J 5 bases; bases outside gene matches: 13. The CDR3 has 17 residues. The CDR3 nucleotides read TGTGCCAGCAGTTTTCCACCGGGACAGGGAAGGAGAACTGAAGCTTTCTTT. It is translated as CASSFPPGQGRRTEAFF.

This clone was counted between two and nine times. The chain is built from TRBV19 and TRBJ1-6; 9 bases fit TRBD1. The CDR3 spans 15 residues. Germline CDR1 is LNHDA and CDR2 is SQIVND (reference sequence). The trim removed 5 bases at V and 7 bases at J, leaving 6 bases unmatched. The CDR3 DNA sequence: TGTGCCAGTAGTCCCGGGACAGGGAGGAATTCACCCCTCCACTTT. This gives the protein CASSPGTGRNSPLHF.

The chain has TRBV29-1 and TRBJ1-2; TRBD1 might be the D (6 bases). The germline V gene encodes CDR1 SQVTM and CDR2 ANQGSEA. V shed 7 bases and J shed 8 bases, with 14 bases lying between them. This CDR3 is 11 amino acids long. The chain's CDR3 is CSAFGQIGYTF. The CDR3 DNA is TGCAGCGCTTTTGGACAGATAGGCTACACCTTC.

The chain links TRBV19 to TRBJ2-1; D ambiguous. This CDR3 is built from 14 residues. Trimming stripped 5 bases from V and 0 bases from J, with 8 bases between. Germline CDR1 and CDR2: LNHDA and SQIVND (reference sequence). This CDR3 is CASSGSSSYNEQFF. In nucleotides, the CDR3 is TGTGCCAGTAGTGGGTCGAGCTCCTACAATGAGCAGTTCTTC.

The J gene is TRBJ1-2, the V gene TRBV5-1; D is unclear. Trimming shortened V by 0 bases and J by 3 bases, and 12 bases separated the two germline ends. Looked up from germline, CDR1 is SGHRS and CDR2 is YFSETQ. The CDR3 extends over 15 amino acids. The CDR3 DNA reads as TGCGCCAGCAGCTTGGTGGCCGCCTCGGACTATGGCTACACCTTC. This encodes CASSLVAASDYGYTF.

The chain is built from TRBV18 and TRBJ1-3, with D possibly being TRBD1 (6 bases). This CDR3 is 14 amino acids long. Germline V gene lookup returns CDR1 KGHSH and CDR2 LQKENI. With 6 bases removed from V and 0 bases from J, the gap between germline ends came to 9 bases. This CDR3 is CASSRTASGNTIYF. In DNA, the CDR3 is TGTGCCAGCTCCCGGACAGCCTCTGGAAACACCATATATTTT.

This clone has more than one count but fewer than ten. This chain's CDR3 is CASSHGVYGYTF. CDR3 DNA: TGTGCCAGCAGCCACGGGGTCTATGGCTACACCTTC. The V call is TRBV3-1 (or the pseudogene TRBV3-2), the J call TRBJ1-2; D gene uncertain. Germline V lookup: CDR1 LGHDT, CDR2 YNNKEL (reference sequence). V was pared by 3 bases and J by 4 bases, with 6 bases between. This CDR3 region has 12 residues.

Comments on this clone: An end of the junction does not agree with germline; a read error may underlie this. This rearrangement joins TRBV10-1 to TRBJ2-7, with TRBD2 matching 8 bases. The CDR3 contains 12 residues. Germline assignment: CDR1 WNHNN and CDR2 SYGVQD (reference sequence). In nucleotides, the CDR3 is TGCGCCAGCAGTGAAAACCAGGGACTAGGAGGCTTC. Translated: CASSENQGLGGF.

The chain employs TRBV7-9 and TRBJ1-5; D unresolved. Trimming took 1 base from V and 9 from J, leaving 4 bases between them. Germline V gene data show CDR1 as SEHNR and CDR2 as FQNEAQ (reference sequence). This CDR3 has 11 amino acids. The CDR3 nucleotides are TGTGCCAGCAGCTTAGGGGGGCCCCAGCATTTT. Its protein is CASSLGGPQHF.

The V call is TRBV9, the J call TRBJ2-1; 7 positions match TRBD2. With 0 bases clipped from V and 7 bases from J, the junction kept 13 bases outside the gene matches. This CDR3 region has 17 residues. Germline values: CDR1 SGDLS, CDR2 YYNGEE. CDR3 coding DNA: TGTGCCAGCAGCGTAGCCCAAAATAGAGAGCGGGGTAATGAGCAGTTCTTC. It is translated as CASSVAQNRERGNEQFF.

The gene calls are TRBV7-9 and TRBJ2-2, with 12 bases that match TRBD2. CDR1 is SEHNR and CDR2 is FQNEAQ in the germline V gene (reference sequence). With 8 bases clipped from V and 8 bases from J, the junction kept 6 bases outside the gene matches. The CDR3 has 14 residues. This chain's CDR3 is CASLTSGSLGELFF. The CDR3, as DNA: TGTGCCAGCCTGACTAGCGGGAGTCTGGGGGAGCTGTTTTTT.